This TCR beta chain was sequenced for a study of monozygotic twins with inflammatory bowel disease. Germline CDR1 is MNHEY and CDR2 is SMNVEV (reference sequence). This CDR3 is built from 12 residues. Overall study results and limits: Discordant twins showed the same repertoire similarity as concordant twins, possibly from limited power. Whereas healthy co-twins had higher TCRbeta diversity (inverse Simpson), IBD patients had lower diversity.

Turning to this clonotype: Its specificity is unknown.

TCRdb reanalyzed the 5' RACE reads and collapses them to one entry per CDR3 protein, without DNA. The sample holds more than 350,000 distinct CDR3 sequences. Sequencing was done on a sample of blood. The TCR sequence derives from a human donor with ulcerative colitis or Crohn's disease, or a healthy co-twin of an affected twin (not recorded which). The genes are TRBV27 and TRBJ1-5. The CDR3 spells CASRSYNQPQHF.